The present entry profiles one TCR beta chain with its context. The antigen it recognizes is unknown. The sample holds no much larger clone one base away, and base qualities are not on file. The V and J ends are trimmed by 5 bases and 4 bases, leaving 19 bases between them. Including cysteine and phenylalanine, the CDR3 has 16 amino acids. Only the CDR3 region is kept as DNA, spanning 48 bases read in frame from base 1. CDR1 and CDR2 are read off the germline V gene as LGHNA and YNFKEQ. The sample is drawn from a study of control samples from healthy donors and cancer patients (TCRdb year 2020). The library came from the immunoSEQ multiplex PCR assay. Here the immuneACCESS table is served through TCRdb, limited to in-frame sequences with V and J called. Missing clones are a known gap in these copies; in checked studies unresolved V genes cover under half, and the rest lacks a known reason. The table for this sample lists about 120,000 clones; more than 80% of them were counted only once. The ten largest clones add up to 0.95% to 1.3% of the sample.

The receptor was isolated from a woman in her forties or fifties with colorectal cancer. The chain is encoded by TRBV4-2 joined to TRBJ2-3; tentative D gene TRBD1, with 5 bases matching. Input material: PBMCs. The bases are TGTGCCAGCAGCATCCCAGGGATAGATGGGCCAGATACGCAGTATTTT. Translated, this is CASSIPGIDGPDTQYF.